This T cell receptor beta chain was sequenced for a study of blood T cell repertoires in COVID-19. The study assigned cohorts using participant-reported clinical history. Recovered status applied to Cohort 3 donors who had two consecutive negative PCRs. It also applied to those with clearance or with symptom resolution. V lost 1 base to trimming and J lost 6 bases; unmatched junction nucleotides: 10. Per germline, CDR1 SGHTA and CDR2 FQGNSA. The CDR3 is made up of 18 amino acids. Libraries were prepared by immunoSEQ multiplex PCR; TCRdb keeps only in-frame clonotypes and omits some of them. The sample contains about 160,000 clones, under 90% of which appear only once.

This sequence originates from a woman between 45 and 60 years old who had recovered from COVID-19. The rearrangement links TRBV7-2 to TRBJ1-5; 12 bases are a match to TRBD1. The sequencing input was PBMCs or T cells enriched from blood (not recorded which). The CDR3 region is CASSLEGQGALFGQPQHF. Written as DNA, the CDR3 is TGTGCCAGCAGCTTAGAGGGACAGGGGGCGCTTTTTGGTCAGCCCCAGCATTTT.